These 5 T cell receptor beta chains share one sample of origin, sequenced in a study of cytomegalovirus exposure and HLA in healthy donors. In the PCR, 60 Vbeta and 13 Jbeta primers were used. Sequenced by immunoSEQ multiplex PCR; TCRdb stores in-frame clones only, minus some. The sample consists of 95,000 to 150,000 clones, about 80% of them appearing once. The specimen sequenced was PBMCs. All receptors come from a woman aged 40 to 49 in good health and CMV-seropositive.

This clone was detected a few times. J is TRBJ1-6 and V is TRBV4-3; the match to TRBD1 covers 10 bases. From germline, CDR1 is LGHNA and CDR2 YSLEER. V was clipped by 1 base and J by 9 bases; unmatched bases: 3. CDR3 length: 15 residues. The CDR3 nucleotides are TGCGCCAGCAGCCAAGGACAGGGGGCGCGTTCACCCCTCCACTTT. The encoded protein is CASSQGQGARSPLHF.

V is TRBV10-3 and J is TRBJ2-7; D is possibly TRBD1 (6 bases). This CDR3 comprises 12 residues. Germline V gene sequence: CDR1 ENHRY, CDR2 SYGVKD. Trimming cost V 5 bases and J 4 bases, with 9 bases left between them. CDR3 residues: CAISIQGYEQYF. The DNA for the CDR3 is TGTGCCATCAGTATACAGGGTTACGAGCAGTACTTC.

The chain links TRBV7-2 to TRBJ2-7; 10 nucleotides match TRBD2. CDR1 is SGHTA and CDR2 is FQGNSA in the germline V gene. With V trimmed by 5 bases and J by 3 bases, 7 bases remained unmatched. The CDR3 consists of 15 residues. This CDR3 is CASSRDASGSYEQYF. The CDR3 nucleotides are TGTGCCAGCAGCCGAGACGCTAGCGGGAGCTACGAGCAGTACTTC.

This clone showed up just a few times. This sequence joins TRBV11-2 and TRBJ2-7; D may be TRBD1 (5 bases). V dropped 5 bases and J dropped 5 bases, with 13 bases sitting between them. Germline V CDR1 and CDR2: SGHAT, FQNNGV. The CDR3 runs 13 residues. CDR3 sequence (DNA): TGTGCCAGCAGCCTGGACACAATCAACGAGCAGTACTTC. This codes for CASSLDTINEQYF.

This chain links TRBV19 with TRBJ1-4, with a possible D match to TRBD1 (5 bases). Trimming took 3 bases from V and 7 from J, leaving 12 bases between them. This CDR3 is 14 amino acids long. Germline V gene lookup returns CDR1 LNHDA and CDR2 SQIVND (reference sequence). CDR3 sequence reads: CASSIGGLGEKLFF. The CDR3 region has the DNA TGTGCCAGTAGTATCGGGGGTCTTGGTGAAAAACTGTTTTTT.